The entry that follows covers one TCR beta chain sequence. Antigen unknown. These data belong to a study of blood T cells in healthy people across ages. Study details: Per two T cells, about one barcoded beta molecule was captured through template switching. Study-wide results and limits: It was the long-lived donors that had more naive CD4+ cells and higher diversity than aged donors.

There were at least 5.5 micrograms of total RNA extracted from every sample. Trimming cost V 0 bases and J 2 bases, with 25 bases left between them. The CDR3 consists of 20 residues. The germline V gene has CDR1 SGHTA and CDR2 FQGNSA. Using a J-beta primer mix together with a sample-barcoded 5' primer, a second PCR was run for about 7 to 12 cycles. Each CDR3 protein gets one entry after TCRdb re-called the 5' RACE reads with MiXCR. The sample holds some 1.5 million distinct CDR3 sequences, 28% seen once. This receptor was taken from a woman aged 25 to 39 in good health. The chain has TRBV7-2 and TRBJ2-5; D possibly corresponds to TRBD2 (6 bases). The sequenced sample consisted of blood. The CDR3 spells CASSLARPASSGGVQETQYF. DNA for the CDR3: TGTGCCAGCAGCTTAGCGAGGCCCGCTAGTTCAGGAGGGGTTCAAGAGACCCAGTACTTC. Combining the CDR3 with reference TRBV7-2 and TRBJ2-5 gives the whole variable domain GAGVSQSPSNKVTEKGKDVELRCDPISGHTALYWYRQSLGQGLEFLIYFQGNSAPDKSGLPSDRFSAERTGGSVSTLTIQRTQQEDSAVYLCASSLARPASSGGVQETQYFGPGTRLLVL.